A selection of T cell receptor beta chains follows, all from one sample in a study of shared clonotypes between healthy human individuals. Assay: immunoSEQ multiplex PCR; the TCRdb copy retains only in-frame clones and omits some. Of millions of clones in the sample, approximately 93% were seen once. The material sequenced was naive CD4+ T cells from PBMCs. The receptors were sampled from a man younger than 35 in good health. Some clones in this sample may be carry-over from other donors' samples. The CDR3 runs from the conserved cysteine through the conserved F or W. The D gene is left open where the match is weak. For some rows the clone size is stated as once, few or many, or as a class when expanded; others skip it.

j_call d_call clone_size v_call cdr3_nt cdr3_aa
TRBJ2-1 - - TRBV2 TGTGCCAGCAGGGGCGAGCGGCTTGAGCAGTTCTTC CASRGERLEQFF
TRBJ1-1 - - TRBV7-2 TGTGCCACCGCAGGACGGAAGAACACTGAAGCTTTCTTT CATAGRKNTEAFF
TRBJ1-3 TRBD1 - TRBV5-4 TGTGCCAGCAGCTTAGGACAGGGGCCAAACACCATATATTTT CASSLGQGPNTIYF
TRBJ2-7 - - TRBV25-1 TGTGCCAGCAGTGTAATGGGGGGAGACGAGCAGTACTTC CASSVMGGDEQYF
TRBJ2-1 TRBD1 - TRBV7-9 TGTGCCAGCAGCCCCAAGGGACAGGGTGGGGCGGCGGGAGACTATGAGCAGTTCTTC CASSPKGQGGAAGDYEQFF
TRBJ2-7 TRBD1 - TRBV28 TGTGCCAGCAAACCTGGGGACAGGGTGAATGAGCAGTACTTC CASKPGDRVNEQYF
TRBJ2-7 TRBD2 - TRBV30 TGTGCCTGGAGTGGTGCTAGCGGGAGGGACGAGCAGTACTTC CAWSGASGRDEQYF
TRBJ1-2 TRBD1 - TRBV28 TGTGCCAGCAGTTCACCACCGGGACAGGGGGGTAACTATGGCTACACCTTC CASSSPPGQGGNYGYTF
TRBJ2-2 TRBD1 - TRBV2 TGTGCCAGCAATACCGGACAGGACGAGAACACCGGGGAGCTGTTTTTT CASNTGQDENTGELFF
TRBJ2-1 - once TRBV9 TGTGCCAGCAGCGTAGGATTACAGAGCAATGAGCAGTTCTTC CASSVGLQSNEQFF
TRBJ2-1 - - TRBV5-1 TGCGCCAGCAGCTTGTCGCTAGGCCGAGGTCGCGAGCAGTTCTTC CASSLSLGRGREQFF
TRBJ1-5 TRBD1 - TRBV18 TGTGCCAGCTCACCACCGGGGGACAGGGAAGGTCAGCCCCAGCATTTT CASSPPGDREGQPQHF
TRBJ1-1 - - TRBV9 TGTGCCAGCAGCGTAGGAGCCCTGGCCACTGAAGCTTTCTTT CASSVGALATEAFF
TRBJ1-1 TRBD1 - TRBV6-6 TGTGCCAGCACTCGGACAGGGGGAACTGAAGCTTTCTTT CASTRTGGTEAFF
TRBJ2-6 - - TRBV6-1 TGTGCCAGCAGAGAAAACTCGGTCGCGGGTAGGACCAACGTCCTGACTTTC CASRENSVAGRTNVLTF
TRBJ2-1 TRBD2 - TRBV7-3 TGTGCCAGCAGCTCCTCGCGGGAGGTGTACAATGAGCAGTTCTTC CASSSSREVYNEQFF
TRBJ1-5 - - TRBV4-2 TGTGCCAGCAGCCAAGCCAGGGCGGTCAACAATCAGCCCCAGCATTTT CASSQARAVNNQPQHF
TRBJ2-3 - - TRBV4-2 TGTGCCAGCAGCTTTCGGACTGCGTCGACAGATACGCAGTATTTT CASSFRTASTDTQYF
TRBJ2-1 TRBD2 once TRBV5-4 TGTGCCAGCAGCCCGGGCGCGGGAGGGTCGGGTGGTGAGCAGTTCTTC CASSPGAGGSGGEQFF
TRBJ1-2 - - TRBV6-5 TGTGCCACGCACACAGGGACCTATGGCTACACCTTC CATHTGTYGYTF
TRBJ2-7 TRBD1 - TRBV4-2 TGTGCCAGCAGCCAACCAGGGACAGAGTACGAGCAGTACTTC CASSQPGTEYEQYF
TRBJ1-1 - - TRBV19 TGTGCCAGTAGCCAGGGTTGGGCCACTGAAGCTTTCTTT CASSQGWATEAFF
TRBJ2-7 - - TRBV29-1 TGCAGCGTTGCCGGGGTTAACTTCTCCTACGAGCAGTACTTC CSVAGVNFSYEQYF
TRBJ2-5 TRBD1 - TRBV28 TGTGCCAGCAGTTCTTTACAGGGGCCAGAGACCCAGTACTTC CASSSLQGPETQYF
TRBJ2-7 TRBD2 - TRBV2 TGTGCCCGGCAGGGAGGGAGGGGCTACGAGCAGTACTTC CARQGGRGYEQYF
TRBJ1-2 - once TRBV5-1 TGCGCCAGCAGCCCCCGGGCGGCCGCCGGAAATCTTGGCTACACCTTC CASSPRAAAGNLGYTF
TRBJ2-7 - - TRBV19 TGTGCCAGTAGTTTCAGGGGAATAGACCACGAGCAGTACTTC CASSFRGIDHEQYF